This is a list of T cell receptor beta chains from one sample in a study of shared clonotypes between healthy human individuals. Generated by immunoSEQ multiplex PCR, the TCRdb table keeps only in-frame clones and is missing some. The table has approximately 500,000 clones, around 73% seen once; the top ten hold more than 10%. The sequenced sample was PBMCs. These TCRs come from a middle-aged woman in good health. Some clones in this sample may be carry-over from other donors' samples. CDR3s leave out the opening cysteine and the closing phenylalanine or tryptophan. The D gene is left open where the match is weak. Only part of the rows carry a size: once, few, many, or a class if the clone is expanded.

J: TRBJ2-2; D: NA; size: NA; V: TRBV7-8; CDR3: ASSPQTAGELF
J: TRBJ2-7; D: TRBD2; size: NA; V: TRBV30; CDR3: AWSVALAGAGYEQY
J: TRBJ2-3; D: NA; size: NA; V: TRBV6-1; CDR3: ASSEQGRYTDTQY
J: TRBJ1-1; D: NA; size: few; V: TRBV6-1; CDR3: ASTGTGTEAF
J: TRBJ1-2; D: NA; size: NA; V: TRBV6-5; CDR3: ASSLRGGYGYT
J: TRBJ2-7; D: TRBD1; size: NA; V: TRBV18; CDR3: ASSGDRDEQY
J: TRBJ2-7; D: TRBD2; size: NA; V: TRBV10-3; CDR3: AISGTSGFSYEQY
J: TRBJ2-7; D: NA; size: once; V: TRBV6-1; CDR3: AIQQGYPSYEQY
J: TRBJ1-2; D: NA; size: few; V: TRBV5-3; CDR3: ASSLVTGYGYT
J: TRBJ2-1; D: NA; size: NA; V: TRBV25-1; CDR3: ASSVNQGNEQF
J: TRBJ2-1; D: TRBD2; size: NA; V: TRBV9; CDR3: ASSPQAGGLVEQF
J: TRBJ2-1; D: NA; size: NA; V: TRBV18; CDR3: ASSELSGVSGNEQF
J: TRBJ2-2; D: NA; size: NA; V: TRBV5-8; CDR3: ASSLGLGSWTGELF
J: TRBJ1-2; D: NA; size: NA; V: TRBV19; CDR3: ASRVGANYGYT
J: TRBJ2-5; D: NA; size: NA; V: TRBV21-1; CDR3: ASSKAPTGSQETQY
J: TRBJ2-7; D: TRBD2; size: NA; V: TRBV7-9; CDR3: ASSLLAGGPQGYEQY
J: TRBJ2-7; D: NA; size: NA; V: TRBV19; CDR3: ASSTTGVTYEQY
J: TRBJ1-5; D: NA; size: NA; V: TRBV5-5; CDR3: ASSLSGGNQPQH
J: TRBJ1-1; D: TRBD1; size: NA; V: TRBV11-2; CDR3: ASSRWTGRNTEAF
J: TRBJ2-3; D: NA; size: NA; V: TRBV28; CDR3: ASSWDTQY
J: TRBJ1-1; D: NA; size: NA; V: TRBV2; CDR3: ASSYGPQGTEAF
J: TRBJ1-5; D: NA; size: NA; V: TRBV7-3; CDR3: ASSQGRDQPQH
J: TRBJ2-4; D: TRBD2; size: NA; V: TRBV4-3; CDR3: ASSEALTSGIAKNIQY
J: TRBJ2-5; D: TRBD2; size: NA; V: TRBV5-4; CDR3: ASSTTSGRSETQY
J: TRBJ1-1; D: NA; size: many; V: TRBV7-9; CDR3: ASSKGGGAGEAF
J: TRBJ1-1; D: NA; size: NA; V: TRBV19; CDR3: ATGRLTEAF
J: TRBJ1-1; D: NA; size: few; V: TRBV7-3; CDR3: ASSLGGKNTEAF
J: TRBJ2-3; D: NA; size: NA; V: TRBV5-1; CDR3: ASSLGGPPDFTQY